This T cell receptor beta chain was identified in a study of post-analysis software for immune sequencing data (dated by TCRdb to the mid-2010s). Regarding the study in general: Relapsing-remitting, secondary progressive and progressive-relapsing multiple sclerosis were recorded as disease courses, and subtype annotation was lacking for some patients. The patient repertoires were set against about 12 previously published healthy control repertoires from donors whose ages ranged from roughly 6 to 26 years. A subset of samples was prepared in parallel using single-end sample barcoding, then pooled and co-amplified after Illumina adapter ligation.

Overall study results and their limits: Direct clustering with F measure showed strong co-clustering of samples prepared in the same batch, prompting a batch-effect correction. Multiple sclerosis patients had significantly lower normalized Chao1 diversity than controls, a result that suggests substantial peripheral T-cell clonal expansion. Patients showed significantly higher frequencies than controls for a few TRBV segments, among them TRBV5-6, TRBV5-1 and TRBV20-1. The control group was slightly older than the multiple sclerosis patient group.

In its sample, this clonotype was seen a few times. Its antigen remains undetermined. The record has no base qualities; no much larger clone is one base away. The CDR3 starts with the cysteine, ends with the phenylalanine, and has 13 residues. Of all the DNA, just the CDR3 is kept, 39 bases in frame from base 1. Between the V and J ends, shortened by 6 bases and 2 bases respectively, the junction contains 9 bases. To demonstrate the VDJtools post-analysis software, the study profiled TCR beta repertoires from the peripheral blood of about a dozen young patients with multiple sclerosis. The multiple sclerosis patients were children and adolescents between roughly 6 and 17 years of age. The library relied on PCR. TCRdb records Illumina HiSeq 2500 as the sequencer. To reduce PCR and sequencing biases, unique molecular identifiers were built into the TCR beta cDNA libraries. Every 1 to 10 million input T cells yielded 500,000 or so cDNA molecules, meaning each molecule approximated one T cell. Patient libraries were prepared and sequenced with the same protocol used for the earlier healthy control dataset. Within a given batch, samples were prepared together, multiplexed and sequenced on the same HiSeq lane. The authors' pipeline ran thus. MIGEC handled the raw barcoded reads, throwing out single-read molecular identifier groups before consensus assembly and CDR3 extraction. VDJtools was used for post-analysis of the clonotype tables, and diversity was normalized by down-sampling every dataset to the size of the smallest sample. In repertoire overlap clustering, CDR3 amino acid sequences, but not nucleotide sequences, were matched to correct batch-related cross-sample contamination. TCRdb passed the public sequencing reads through fastp at Q25 and MiXCR, retaining productive beta sequences. Records with the same CDR3 protein are collapsed into one entry carrying the most frequent genes and DNA. What appears here as the V and J calls and clone size reflects TCRdb's work, not the paper's. In all, the sample holds roughly 700,000 distinct CDR3 sequences, and just under 30% of those were seen once. The ten largest account for around 0.55% of the sample.

The receptor chain draws on TRBV12-3 or TRBV12-4 and TRBJ2-3; no confident D gene assignment can be made. The specimen sequenced was blood. The source is a girl aged 5-17 years with multiple sclerosis. The DNA reads TGTGCCAGCAGCCGAGACCACACAGATACGCAGTATTTT. Protein translation: CASSRDHTDTQYF.